This T cell receptor beta chain was sequenced for a study of T cell repertoires in cytomegalovirus infection. Turning to the study itself: Selection of CMV epitopes for the study included recently identified HLA-C-restricted and well-studied HLA-B-restricted ones. Matching HLA type and CMV infection were both indicated by public TCR beta signatures.

From the reads, TCRdb called clonotypes with MiXCR, one entry per CDR3 protein. The data contain about 63,000 distinct CDR3 sequences, 20% to 25% of them seen just once; the ten biggest clones take up 60% to 75%. Study-wide findings and caveats: What dominated the ex vivo response were HLA-C-restricted CMV-specific TCR beta clonotypes. The cumulative frequency of public TCR beta families identified carriers of CMV plus the relevant HLA.

Regarding this clonotype: The antigen is undetermined.

The trim removed 5 bases at V and 6 bases at J, leaving 2 bases unmatched. This CDR3 comprises 14 residues. CDR1 and CDR2 from the germline V gene are MNHEY and SMNVEV (reference sequence). Sequencing was performed on CD8+ T cells from cultured PBMCs, taken from culture after CMV antigen stimulation. This chain uses TRBV27 with TRBJ2-1; 12 positions match TRBD2. The TCR comes from a human donor in good health (CMV status not recorded). Some clones in this sample may be carry-over from other donors' samples. CDR3 sequence (DNA): TGTGCCAGCAGTCTAGCGGGGGGGCTCAATGAGCAGTTCTTC. Protein sequence: CASSLAGGLNEQFF.